This T cell receptor (beta chain) was recovered during a study of T cells in Graves' hyperthyroidism and ophthalmopathy. Researchers took RNA transcripts and amplified the TCR beta CDR3 regions from them. First-round RT-PCR of the TCR CDR3 relied on the HTBI primer set. TCRdb itself ran the multiplex PCR reads through MiXCR, one entry per CDR3 protein. Of roughly 350,000 distinct CDR3 sequences listed, 14% are singletons. Regarding this clonotype: At one end the junction does not follow the germline gene, possibly because of a read error.

Each diagnosis drew on symptoms, thyroxine, TRAb, thyroid ultrasound and orbital computed tomography findings. The PBMCs were sourced from fresh peripheral blood (more than 9 ml). Sequencing used blood. The sequence came from a woman under 40 with Graves' ophthalmopathy.

CDR3 DNA: TGTACCAGCAGCCAAGAGCGGGGGGGCTACACCGGGGAGCTGTTTTTT. Translating it yields CTSSQERGGYTGELFF. The chain links TRBV3-1 to TRBJ2-2; 10 bases are a match to TRBD2. The CDR3 extends over 16 amino acids. Germline V lookup: CDR1 LGHDT, CDR2 YNNKEL (reference sequence).